In this sample, the clone carrying this T cell receptor (beta chain) turned up a few times. In the study's own analysis: Estimation of nucleated cell counts relied on the amplification of reference gene primers. Profiling relied on immunoSEQ multiplex PCR, and the TCRdb table lists in-frame clones only, not all of them. From that table come the V and J calls and clone size; the DNA was used to work out D and trimming. The data show roughly 48,000 clones, 65% to 90% seen once. J lost 5 bases, V lost 3 bases, and 12 bases had no gene match. The CDR3 contains 16 residues. Germline V lookup: CDR1 SGDLS, CDR2 YYNGEE. This sample stems from a study of blood T cell repertoires in COVID-19. Study-wide context: COVID-19 samples collected from the United States, Italy and Spain covered acute and convalescent phases.

The TCR originated in a man in his forties with acute or convalescent COVID-19. What was sequenced was peripheral blood. This chain links TRBV9 with TRBJ2-3, with 7 nucleotides matching TRBD1. The CDR3 loop reads CASSGPTRQGGDTQYF. CDR3 DNA: TGTGCCAGCAGCGGACCGACCCGACAGGGTGGAGATACGCAGTATTTT.